Listed here are 25 T cell receptor beta chains from one sample, sequenced in a study of blood T cell repertoires in COVID-19. Produced via immunoSEQ multiplex PCR; TCRdb's table is partial and in-frame only. The sample yields 150,000 to 200,000 clones, roughly nine tenths seen once. The specimen sequenced was peripheral blood. These receptors were collected from a man younger than 35 who had recovered from COVID-19.

The chain carries TRBV12-3 or TRBV12-4 and TRBJ1-1; a weak D match, TRBD1 (5 bases). CDR3 length: 13 amino acids. The V gene lost 3 bases and the J gene lost 4 bases, with 9 bases spanning the gap. The CDR3 DNA is TGTGCCAGCAGTTTGGGGGGTCTCACTGAAGCTTTCTTT. Translated: CASSLGGLTEAFF.

This chain connects TRBV10-2 to TRBJ1-2, with a weak D call TRBD1 (6 bases). The CDR3 is made up of 12 amino acids. Germline CDR1 reads WSHSY; CDR2 reads SAAADI. Trimming shortened V by 6 bases and J by 7 bases, and 12 bases separated the two germline ends. DNA for the CDR3: TGCGCCAGCAGAACAGGGATAGGTGGCTACACCTTC. It translates to CASRTGIGGYTF.

This rearrangement joins TRBV10-3 to TRBJ1-2, with D uncertain. From germline, CDR1 is ENHRY and CDR2 SYGVKD. The CDR3 is made up of 11 amino acids. V lost 5 bases to trimming and J lost 4 bases, with 5 bases between them. The CDR3 here is CAISYSYGYTF. The CDR3 region has the DNA TGTGCCATCAGTTACTCCTATGGCTACACCTTC.

The chain is built from TRBV10-3 and TRBJ2-5, with a possible D match to TRBD2 (6 bases). The CDR3 is made up of 14 amino acids. Trimming stripped 4 bases from V and 0 bases from J, with 9 bases between. Germline V gene data show CDR1 as ENHRY and CDR2 as SYGVKD. CDR3 sequence reads: CAISAREHQETQYF. CDR3 nucleotides: TGTGCCATCAGTGCGCGGGAACACCAAGAGACCCAGTACTTC.

This clone was detected a few times. The rearrangement links TRBV7-2 to TRBJ2-3; TRBD2 agrees at 8 bases. The CDR3 length is 14 residues. Germline CDR1 SGHTA, CDR2 FQGNSA. J lost 6 bases, V lost 5 bases, and 7 bases had no gene match. The CDR3 sequence is CASSNLAGSDTQYF. The CDR3 DNA reads as TGTGCCAGCAGCAACTTAGCGGGAAGTGATACGCAGTATTTT.

The rearrangement links TRBV19 to TRBJ2-7; 7 nucleotides align to TRBD2. V shed 4 bases, J shed 5 bases, and the junction held 8 bases outside the gene matches. Germline CDR1 is LNHDA and CDR2 is SQIVND (reference sequence). The CDR3 is 14 residues long. This CDR3 is CASSRWEGQDEQYF. CDR3 DNA sequence: TGTGCCAGTAGTAGGTGGGAGGGTCAGGACGAGCAGTACTTC.

V is TRBV27 and J is TRBJ2-1; 7 bases align to TRBD2. The CDR3 has 15 residues. J was trimmed by 1 base and V by 5 bases; bases with no gene match: 5. The germline V gene has CDR1 MNHEY and CDR2 SMNVEV (reference sequence). CDR3 amino acids: CASSTSVGSYNEQFF. CDR3 nucleotides: TGTGCCAGCAGTACTAGCGTCGGATCCTACAATGAGCAGTTCTTC.

This chain joins TRBV7-3 and TRBJ2-7; 7 nucleotides line up with TRBD2. The CDR3 is made up of 15 amino acids. Germline CDR1 and CDR2: SGHTA and FQGTGA. Germline trimming cut 5 bases from V and 3 bases from J; bases unmatched to any gene: 10. CDR3 nucleotides: TGTGCCAGCAGCCCCCGAGCGGGGAACGGCTACGAGCAGTACTTC. It translates to CASSPRAGNGYEQYF.

V is TRBV9 and J is TRBJ1-3; no firm D call. This CDR3 region has 13 residues. Per germline, CDR1 SGDLS and CDR2 YYNGEE. V was clipped by 4 bases and J by 9 bases, with 14 bases between them. The CDR3 region is CASSPDIDGTIYF. CDR3 DNA: TGTGCCAGCAGCCCCGACATCGATGGCACCATATATTTT. Supplemented by reference TRBV9 and TRBJ1-3, the full variable domain reads DSGVTQTPKHLITATGQRVTLRCSPRSGDLSVYWYQQSLDQGLQFLIQYYNGEERAKGNILERFSAQQFPDLHSELNLSSLELGDSALYFCASSPDIDGTIYFGEGSWLTVV.

The rearrangement links TRBV5-4 to TRBJ1-1, with a possible D match to TRBD1 (6 bases). The CDR3 runs to 13 residues. Germline V gene sequence: CDR1 SGHNT, CDR2 YYREEE (reference sequence). V shed 4 bases and J shed 8 bases, with 15 bases lying between them. The CDR3 DNA is TGTGCCAGCAGCCCCTTCATGGGGACAGAAGCTTTCTTT. It codes for CASSPFMGTEAFF.

The genes are TRBV5-6 and TRBJ1-2; 9 nucleotides match TRBD1. The germline gives CDR1 SGHDT, CDR2 YYEEEE. This CDR3 is 15 amino acids long. The ends lost 1 base at V and 8 bases at J; junction bases unmatched: 9. CDR3 in DNA: TGTGCCAGCAGCTTGCGGACAGGGGAGTATGGCGGCTACACCTTC. It translates to CASSLRTGEYGGYTF.

The chain employs TRBV2 and TRBJ2-7, with D hard to call. Trimming removed 6 bases from V and 5 bases from J, with 8 bases in between. The germline gives CDR1 SNHLY, CDR2 FYNNEI. The CDR3 totals 11 residues. In nucleotides, the CDR3 is TGTGCCAGCAGCCCACGGGACGAGCAGTACTTC. Amino acid sequence: CASSPRDEQYF.

The chain recombines TRBV7-2 with TRBJ2-7, with TRBD2 identical over 9 bases. J was trimmed by 3 bases and V by 5 bases; bases with no gene match: 11. This CDR3 has 16 amino acids. The V gene's germline CDR1 is SGHTA and CDR2 FQGNSA. The CDR3: CASSLSASGNLYEQYF. DNA for the CDR3: TGTGCCAGCAGCCTTTCAGCTAGCGGGAATCTCTACGAGCAGTACTTC.

The gene calls are TRBV9 and TRBJ2-7; D ambiguous. Germline values: CDR1 SGDLS, CDR2 YYNGEE. The CDR3 has 14 residues. Trimming cost V 2 bases and J 0 bases, with 9 bases left between them. The CDR3 is CASSVADRSYEQYF. In DNA form, the CDR3 reads TGTGCCAGCAGCGTGGCAGATCGCTCCTACGAGCAGTACTTC.

The CDR3: CASSKDRGGSGNTIYF. The CDR3 DNA reads TGTGCCAGCAGCAAGGACAGGGGAGGGTCTGGAAACACCATATATTTT. The rearrangement links TRBV7-2 to TRBJ1-3; TRBD1 aligns across 9 bases. Germline V gene data show CDR1 as SGHTA and CDR2 as FQGNSA. There are 16 residues in the CDR3. Trimming took 5 bases from V and 1 from J; bases not matched to a gene: 6.

This chain uses TRBV5-4 with TRBJ2-5, with D unresolved. This CDR3 contains 13 residues. CDR1 and CDR2 (germline): SGHNT, YYREEE (reference sequence). V dropped 2 bases and J dropped 3 bases, with 8 bases sitting between them. The CDR3 DNA follows: TGTGCCAGCAGCTTCCGACTGGAAGAGACCCAGTACTTC. This encodes CASSFRLEETQYF.

The genes are TRBV5-8 and TRBJ2-1; possibly TRBD1 for D (5 bases). CDR3 length: 15 amino acids. The V and J ends lost 4 bases and 3 bases respectively, with 14 bases between them. The germline V gene encodes CDR1 SGHTS and CDR2 YDEGEE. CDR3 sequence (DNA): TGTGCCAGCAGCGAGATCAGGGCTCTCTACAATGAGCAGTTCTTC. Its translation: CASSEIRALYNEQFF.

V is TRBV10-3 and J is TRBJ2-1, with 10 bases lining up with TRBD1. This CDR3 is 13 amino acids long. The J segment lost 6 bases and the V segment lost 7 bases, leaving 3 bases of the junction unmatched. Germline CDR1 ENHRY, CDR2 SYGVKD. CDR3 amino acids: CAITRDRGNEQFF. The CDR3 DNA reads as TGTGCCATCACCCGGGACAGGGGCAATGAGCAGTTCTTC.

This chain uses TRBV7-2 with TRBJ1-3; D is unclear. Looked up from germline, CDR1 is SGHTA and CDR2 is FQGNSA. The CDR3 contains 13 residues. V was cut by 5 bases and J by 4 bases, with 9 bases left in between. DNA of the CDR3: TGTGCCAGCAGCGTATCGGTGGGAAACACCATATATTTT. Translated: CASSVSVGNTIYF. The whole variable domain, remainder taken from reference TRBV7-2 and TRBJ1-3, is GAGVSQSPSNKVTEKGKDVELRCDPISGHTALYWYRQSLGQGLEFLIYFQGNSAPDKSGLPSDRFSAERTGGSVSTLTIQRTQQEDSAVYLCASSVSVGNTIYFGEGSWLTVV.

The chain links TRBV6-2 or TRBV6-3 to TRBJ1-3; D remains unclear. Germline CDR1 and CDR2: MNHEY and SVGEGT. CDR3 length: 15 amino acids. Trimming took 4 bases from V and 0 from J, leaving 10 bases between them. The DNA for the CDR3 is TGTGCCAGCAGTTTCCAGGTATACTCTGGAAACACCATATATTTT. Translating it yields CASSFQVYSGNTIYF.

V usage is TRBV6-2 or TRBV6-3 and J usage is TRBJ1-2; TRBD1 matches 7 bases. The CDR3 runs 16 residues. CDR1 and CDR2 (germline): MNHEY, SVGEGT. V lost 4 bases to trimming and J lost 6 bases; unmatched junction nucleotides: 14. Written as DNA, the CDR3 is TGTGCCAGCAGTTTGAGCTTTACCGGGACAGTAGATGGCTACACCTTC. Its translation is CASSLSFTGTVDGYTF.

The V call is TRBV9, the J call TRBJ2-2; possibly TRBD2 for D (6 bases). V lost 7 bases to trimming and J lost 5 bases, with 21 bases between them. Germline CDR1 reads SGDLS; CDR2 reads YYNGEE. This CDR3 comprises 16 residues. The CDR3 DNA sequence: TGTGCCAGCGGATGGTCGGAGGGGCAGAAAACCGGGGAGCTGTTTTTT. Translated, it gives CASGWSEGQKTGELFF.

The rearrangement joins TRBV5-1 to TRBJ2-7, with 7 bases matching TRBD2. CDR3 length equals 14 residues. V gave up 0 bases and J gave up 7 bases; unmatched junction bases: 7. Germline-derived CDR1 and CDR2 are SGHRS and YFSETQ. CDR3 loop: CASSLGGLNLEQYF. The CDR3 DNA reads as TGCGCCAGCAGCTTGGGGGGACTAAATTTGGAGCAGTACTTC.

The chain has TRBV19 and TRBJ2-4; 8 bases agree with TRBD2. The CDR3 covers 13 residues. Unmatched junction bases numbered 4, after V lost 9 bases and J lost 3 bases. Germline CDR1 reads LNHDA; CDR2 reads SQIVND (reference sequence). The CDR3 region has the DNA TGTGCCAGCAACGCGGGAGGCAAAAACATTCAGTACTTC. Protein sequence: CASNAGGKNIQYF.

The genes are TRBV6-5 and TRBJ1-2; maybe TRBD1 (5 bases). In germline, CDR1 is MNHEY, CDR2 SVGAGI. The CDR3 loop spans 11 amino acids. The V end lost 4 bases, the J end lost 8 bases, and 8 bases lay between the germline ends. CDR3 DNA sequence: TGTGCCAGCAGTTCTTCAGGGGGCTACACCTTC. It specifies CASSSSGGYTF.